This T cell receptor (beta chain) was documented in a study of breast tumors, draining lymph nodes, adjacent tissues. Samples came from axillary lymph nodes draining the breast cancer. V was shortened by 10 bases and J by 13 bases, with 17 bases between the two germline ends. Germline-derived CDR1 and CDR2 are SGHNT and YENEEA. This CDR3 region has 11 residues. This clonotype was detected many times. Its antigen is not identified. TCRdb re-derived calls from the multiplex PCR reads in MiXCR, one entry per CDR3 protein. The sample consists of under 250,000 distinct CDR3 sequences, about a third of them appearing once. Study outcomes and limitations: Compared with basal-like, luminal-like tumors shared significantly more repertoire with nontumor tissue. Findings are consistent with lymph node origin and intratumoral expansion of most tumor T cells. The lymph node origin of tumor T cells was framed as consistent with a hypothesis, not demonstrated. Compared with lymph nodes, tumors were less diverse; compared with nontumor tissue, more.

The sequence derives from a female donor with breast cancer. Some clones in this sample may be carry-over from other donors' samples. The V gene is TRBV11-3, the J gene TRBJ2-1; D is unresolved. The specimen was axillary lymph node tissue. The CDR3: CATSRGGPQFF. Written as DNA, the CDR3 is TGTGCCACTTCACGTGGCGGACCACAGTTCTTC.